Presented here are 17 T cell receptor beta chains from one specimen sequenced in a study of persistence of HIV-infected CD4 T cells. This was the immunoSEQ version 4 assay in survey mode. Sequenced by immunoSEQ multiplex PCR; TCRdb stores in-frame clones only, minus some. The table has tens of thousands of clones, more than 70% seen once; the top ten hold about 3%. Lysates of CMV-infected fibroblasts at around 10 ug/mL stimulated these cells. CD40L-negative CD69-negative CD45RO-high memory CD4+ T cells were sorted as populations depleted of antigen-responding cells. No antigen has been identified for these receptors. The specimen was CD4+ T cells sorted from PBMCs after approximately 19-hour stimulation, collected from a patient who received antiretroviral therapy. These receptors were obtained from an adult man with HIV who was CMV-seropositive.

The V gene is TRBV14, the J gene TRBJ2-3; D unresolved. Trimming stripped 3 bases from V and 5 bases from J, with 12 bases between. The CDR3 extends over 14 amino acids. The germline gives CDR1 SGHDN, CDR2 FVKESK. Here the CDR3 DNA reads TGTGCCAGCAGCCAGTCTCGGGTGGGAGATACGCAGTATTTT. Protein product: CASSQSRVGDTQYF.

The V gene is TRBV11-3, the J gene TRBJ1-1; D gene uncertain. The V gene's germline CDR1 is SGHNT and CDR2 YENEEA. This CDR3 region has 13 residues. V lost 3 bases to trimming and J lost 1 base, with 6 bases between them. CDR3 DNA: TGTGCCAGCAGCTTTGGGCCGAACACTGAAGCTTTCTTT. This codes for CASSFGPNTEAFF.

The J gene is TRBJ1-4, the V gene TRBV7-9; the D gene is possibly TRBD1 (5 bases). From germline, CDR1 is SEHNR and CDR2 FQNEAQ (reference sequence). Trimming stripped 3 bases from V and 6 bases from J, with 14 bases between. The CDR3 length is 15 residues. CDR3 bases: TGTGCCAGCAGCTTTACCGGGACGGGGGATGAAAAACTGTTTTTT. This translates into CASSFTGTGDEKLFF.

This clone was seen a few times. The chain links TRBV11-1 to TRBJ2-5; unclear D gene. This CDR3 is built from 15 residues. Germline assignment: CDR1 SGHAT and CDR2 FQDESV (reference sequence). Trimming stripped 1 base from V and 2 bases from J, with 11 bases between. The CDR3 nucleotides are TGTGCCAGCAGCTTAGATACAGAAATACAAGAGACCCAGTACTTC. This translates into CASSLDTEIQETQYF. Looking up the rest from reference TRBV11-1 and TRBJ2-5 gives the full variable domain: EAEVAQSPRYKITEKSQAVAFWCDPISGHATLYWYRQILGQGPELLVQFQDESVVDDSQLPKDRFSAERLKGVDSTLKIQPAELGDSAMYLCASSLDTEIQETQYFGPGTRLLVL.

This chain uses TRBV6-6 with TRBJ2-1; D is perhaps TRBD2 (5 bases). V gave up 10 bases and J gave up 3 bases, with 13 bases separating them. CDR3 size: 13 residues. Germline CDR1 is MNHNY and CDR2 is SVGAGI (reference sequence). For the CDR3, the DNA is TGTGCCACCGCGAGGGCCTTCTACAATGAGCAGTTCTTC. Translation: CATARAFYNEQFF.

This clone was counted a few times. CDR3 protein: CASSQGPDFSGSSYNEQFF. CDR3 nucleotide sequence: TGTGCCAGCAGCCAAGGGCCGGACTTTAGCGGGAGCTCCTACAATGAGCAGTTCTTC. The chain joins TRBV4-2 to TRBJ2-1; 9 nucleotides agree with TRBD2. The J segment lost 0 bases and the V segment lost 1 base, leaving 10 bases of the junction unmatched. Germline lookup yields CDR1 LGHNA and CDR2 YNFKEQ. This CDR3 has 19 amino acids.

The chain joins TRBV19 to TRBJ2-4, with no clear D. V was clipped by 11 bases and J by 0 bases, with 11 bases between them. CDR3 size: 13 residues. Germline CDR1 LNHDA, CDR2 SQIVND (reference sequence). CDR3 in amino acids: CASAPLAKNIQYF. The DNA for the CDR3 is TGTGCCTCTGCACCACTAGCCAAAAACATTCAGTACTTC.

V and J are TRBV25-1 and TRBJ2-5; the match to TRBD1 covers 7 bases. Germline CDR1 MGHDK, CDR2 SYGVNS. The CDR3 contains 14 residues. Trimming at V came to 3 bases and at J to 4 bases, leaving 5 bases not matched to a gene. CDR3 sequence (DNA): TGTGCCAGCAGTGACACAGGGGACCGAGAGACCCAGTACTTC. This sequence encodes CASSDTGDRETQYF.

This chain joins TRBV5-8 and TRBJ2-7, with 9 positions matching TRBD1. The germline V gene has CDR1 SGHTS and CDR2 YDEGEE. The V segment lost 4 bases and the J segment 0 bases; nucleotides outside the gene matches: 5. The CDR3 loop spans 15 amino acids. The chain's CDR3 is CASSRDRASSYEQYF. In nucleotides, the CDR3 is TGTGCCAGCAGCCGGGACAGGGCGAGCTCCTACGAGCAGTACTTC.

This chain connects TRBV6-2 or TRBV6-3 to TRBJ1-3, with D unresolved. CDR1 and CDR2 from the germline V gene are MNHEY and SVGEGT. CDR3 size: 13 residues. The ends were cut back, 6 bases at V and 2 bases at J, with 8 bases in the middle. The CDR3 sequence is CASSLTPGNTIYF. DNA of the CDR3: TGTGCCAGCAGCTTAACCCCTGGAAACACCATATATTTT.

This clone was seen just once. This chain links TRBV28 with TRBJ2-1; 8 nucleotides line up with TRBD1. CDR3 length: 15 residues. Germline V gene lookup returns CDR1 MDHEN and CDR2 SYDVKM. V was pared by 7 bases and J by 2 bases, with 7 bases of the junction left unmatched. For the CDR3, the DNA is TGTGCCAGCATACCCCGGGACAGGCCCTACAATGAGCAGTTCTTC. Translation gives CASIPRDRPYNEQFF.

V gene TRBV2 combines with J gene TRBJ2-2; 11 bases fit TRBD2. The CDR3 covers 15 residues. V was pared by 6 bases and J by 7 bases, with 7 bases of the junction left unmatched. Germline lookup yields CDR1 SNHLY and CDR2 FYNNEI. The DNA for the CDR3 is TGTGCCAGCAGGAGACTAGCGGGGATTGGCGGGGAGCTGTTTTTT. Translating gives CASRRLAGIGGELFF.

The rearrangement joins TRBV6-1 to TRBJ1-2; perhaps TRBD1 as D (5 bases). CDR3 size: 12 residues. Germline V gene data show CDR1 as MNHNS and CDR2 as SASEGT. Deletions cut 2 bases from V and 7 bases from J, with 8 bases between. The CDR3 DNA reads as TGTGCCAGCAGTGAACGAGGGACTGGCTACACCTTC. This codes for CASSERGTGYTF.

The chain carries TRBV11-1 and TRBJ2-1, with TRBD2 matching over 12 bases. V dropped 7 bases and J dropped 6; count of bases not matched to a gene: 10. The CDR3 extends over 16 amino acids. The germline V gene has CDR1 SGHAT and CDR2 FQDESV (reference sequence). Written as DNA, the CDR3 is TGTGCCAGCACCAATCAGGGGACTAGCGGGCTCAATGAGCAGTTCTTC. Protein sequence: CASTNQGTSGLNEQFF.

In its sample, this clone was seen once. CDR3 protein: CASSRRQGKNEKLFF. In DNA, the CDR3 is TGTGCCAGCAGCCGACGACAGGGGAAGAATGAAAAACTGTTTTTT. The V and J genes are TRBV7-9 and TRBJ1-4; 8 bases align to TRBD1. This CDR3 contains 15 residues. Trimming at V came to 5 bases and at J to 5 bases, leaving 7 bases not matched to a gene. The germline CDR1 and CDR2 sequences are SEHNR and FQNEAQ (reference sequence).

The V and J genes are TRBV6-1 and TRBJ1-3; D is ambiguous. There are 17 residues in the CDR3. From germline, CDR1 is MNHNS and CDR2 SASEGT. The V end was cut by 2 bases, the J end by 4 bases, with 18 bases between. The CDR3 protein is CASSESPHLVGGNTIYF. The CDR3 DNA reads TGTGCCAGCAGTGAATCCCCCCACCTAGTTGGGGGAAACACCATATATTTT.

The chain carries TRBV5-4 and TRBJ2-3; TRBD2 aligns across 14 bases. The CDR3 is 16 amino acids. Germline V lookup: CDR1 SGHNT, CDR2 YYREEE (reference sequence). The J segment lost 6 bases and the V segment lost 4 bases, leaving 7 bases of the junction unmatched. CDR3 residues: CASSTWTSGRRDTQYF. Written as DNA, the CDR3 is TGTGCCAGCAGCACCTGGACTAGCGGGAGGAGGGATACGCAGTATTTT. Based on the CDR3 plus reference TRBV5-4 and TRBJ2-3, the full variable domain is ETGVTQSPTHLIKTRGQQVTLRCSSQSGHNTVSWYQQALGQGPQFIFQYYREEENGRGNFPPRFSGLQFPNYSSELNVNALELDDSALYLCASSTWTSGRRDTQYFGPGTRLTVL.